This T cell receptor beta chain was retrieved from a study of CD8 T cells in ankylosing spondylitis (dated by TCRdb to 2017 to 2019). Notes on the research overall: T cell receptor beta repertoires were profiled in healthy donors and ankylosing spondylitis patients so that disease-linked TCR variants could be found. In total, the full study cohort was made up of 108 healthy donors and some 26 ankylosing spondylitis patients. Peripheral blood was sampled, and synovial fluid was additionally collected from ankylosing spondylitis patients. Results and caveats for the whole study, not just this receptor: The disease-linked clones had a CD8+ phenotype and were found at relatively low frequencies in peripheral blood. Some motif variants had previously been reported in the synovial fluid and blood of reactive arthritis patients, which suggests shared mechanisms of disease initiation. Blood from ankylosing spondylitis patients appeared to be characterized by a TCR beta motif composed of several highly homologous amino acid variants. Significant enrichment of the disease-linked clones was reported in matched synovial fluid samples from ankylosing spondylitis patients.

For sequencing, an Illumina HiSeq 2500 was employed. TCR beta libraries were prepared by quantitative 5'-RACE with molecular barcodes. Regarding the original processing steps: To identify disease-linked TCR variants, a new computational method was used, one built on a probabilistic model of VDJ rearrangement. Using fastp at Q25 and MiXCR, TCRdb reprocessed the public reads and kept productive beta chains. Every distinct CDR3 protein forms one entry, paired with its most common genes and DNA. The V and J calls reflect TCRdb's pipeline rather than the authors' work. This sample holds 750,000 to 850,000 distinct CDR3 sequences; 10% to 15% were observed only once. The top ten hold approximately 0.5% of the sample. After removal of 4 bases from V and 0 bases from J, the junction retains 3 bases not matched to a gene. In the germline V gene, CDR1 corresponds to SGHRS and CDR2 to YFSETQ. Including the terminal cysteine and phenylalanine, the CDR3 comprises 14 residues. Only CDR3 DNA is held: 42 bases, read in frame from base 1.

About this clonotype itself: Its antigen is still unknown. One base away there is no much larger clone; base qualities are not given.

Source material: blood, either unsorted or a sorted T cell fraction (not recorded which). This chain is built from TRBV5-1 and TRBJ2-7, and 8 bases in between align with TRBD1. The sequence was collected from a male donor with ankylosing spondylitis. The CDR3 sequence is CASSQGASSYEQYF. Here is the DNA: TGCGCCAGCAGCCAGGGGGCCAGCTCCTACGAGCAGTACTTC. Here the CDR3 is joined to the reference TRBV5-1 and TRBJ2-7 genes, and the full variable domain is: KAGVTQTPRYLIKTRGQQVTLSCSPISGHRSVSWYQQTPGQGLQFLFEYFSETQRNKGNFPGRFSGRQFSNSRSEMNVSTLELGDSALYLCASSQGASSYEQYFGPGTRLTVT.